This is a list of T cell receptor beta chains from one sample in a study of blood T cell repertoires in COVID-19. Here immunoSEQ multiplex PCR was the method, and the copy in TCRdb shows in-frame clones only, minus some. The sample lists about 200,000 clones, nearly 90% occurring once. The specimen was peripheral blood. These receptors were obtained from a man aged 50 to 60 with acute or convalescent COVID-19. Each CDR3 is given with its conserved first and last residue. Fields, in order: J gene, D gene, V gene, CDR3 DNA, CDR3 protein. The D gene is left open where the match is weak.

j_call: TRBJ1-4
d_call: .
v_call: TRBV28
cdr3_nt: TGTGCCAGCGGCCTAGGGGGAAGTGAAAAACTGTTTTTT
cdr3_aa: CASGLGGSEKLFF

j_call: TRBJ2-1
d_call: .
v_call: TRBV10-3
cdr3_nt: TGTGCCATCAACCCAAGGCAGGGCAGGGACAATGAGCAGTTCTTC
cdr3_aa: CAINPRQGRDNEQFF

j_call: TRBJ1-2
d_call: TRBD1
v_call: TRBV15
cdr3_nt: TGTGCCACCAACCGGGACAGGACCTCATATGGCTACACCTTC
cdr3_aa: CATNRDRTSYGYTF

j_call: TRBJ2-3
d_call: .
v_call: TRBV18
cdr3_nt: TGTGCCAGCTCACCACGTGTCCGTGGCACAGATACGCAGTATTTT
cdr3_aa: CASSPRVRGTDTQYF

j_call: TRBJ2-1
d_call: TRBD2
v_call: TRBV10-1
cdr3_nt: TGCGCCAGCAGTGAGTTGGGACTAGCGGGAGGGGCACAGTTCTTC
cdr3_aa: CASSELGLAGGAQFF

j_call: TRBJ2-5
d_call: TRBD2
v_call: TRBV3-1/TRBV3-2
cdr3_nt: TGTGCCAGCAGCCGCCGGGGAGGGAAAGAGACCCAGTACTTC
cdr3_aa: CASSRRGGKETQYF

j_call: TRBJ1-6
d_call: .
v_call: TRBV5-1
cdr3_nt: TGCGCCAGCAGCCCTGGCTCGGGGGGCACTTATTCACCCCTCCACTTT
cdr3_aa: CASSPGSGGTYSPLHF

j_call: TRBJ1-3
d_call: TRBD1
v_call: TRBV6-5
cdr3_nt: TGTGCCAGCAGTAGGACAGGGCACGGAAACACCATATATTTT
cdr3_aa: CASSRTGHGNTIYF

j_call: TRBJ1-6
d_call: TRBD1
v_call: TRBV5-1
cdr3_nt: TGCGCCAGCAGCCAGGGACAGCATAATTCACCCCTCCACTTT
cdr3_aa: CASSQGQHNSPLHF

j_call: TRBJ2-3
d_call: .
v_call: TRBV19
cdr3_nt: TGTGCCAGTAGCACTCGGACAGATACGCAGTATTTT
cdr3_aa: CASSTRTDTQYF

j_call: TRBJ1-1
d_call: .
v_call: TRBV7-9
cdr3_nt: TGTGCCAGCAGCTCCAAGAACACTGAAGCTTTCTTT
cdr3_aa: CASSSKNTEAFF

j_call: TRBJ1-4
d_call: TRBD1
v_call: TRBV28
cdr3_nt: TGTGCCAGCATGGGGACAGATAATGAAAAACTGTTTTTT
cdr3_aa: CASMGTDNEKLFF

j_call: TRBJ1-1
d_call: TRBD1
v_call: TRBV4-3
cdr3_nt: TGCGCCAGCAGCTTCTACAGGGGGCCGGGCACTGAAGCTTTCTTT
cdr3_aa: CASSFYRGPGTEAFF